The present TCR beta chain was sequenced within a study of Graves' ophthalmopathy and Graves' hyperthyroidism. General study results and limits: A 13-signature model separated ophthalmopathy from stable hyperthyroidism, reaching 85% to 90% sensitivity and approximately 81% specificity cross-validated. The model flagged ophthalmopathy progression at approximately 66% sensitivity and around 72% specificity.

This clonotype has only a few counts. Its specificity is unknown. RNA served as the template for amplifying TCR beta CDR3 regions. Amplification began with first-round RT-PCR using HTBI primers, then second-round multiplex PCR was performed. TCRdb used MiXCR to reprocess the multiplex PCR reads, holding one entry per CDR3 protein. This sample has almost 750,000 distinct CDR3 sequences, with approximately 40% found just once. The sequenced sample was peripheral blood. The TCR sequence derives from an adult man with Graves' ophthalmopathy.

The CDR3 region is CASSPMSYEQYF. The DNA of the CDR3 is TGTGCCAGCTCACCGATGTCCTACGAGCAGTACTTC. The V gene is TRBV7-9, the J gene TRBJ2-7; D not certain. Trimming shortened V by 8 bases and J by 1 base, and 9 bases separated the two germline ends. The CDR3 loop spans 12 amino acids. CDR1 SEHNR and CDR2 FQNEAQ come from the germline V gene (reference sequence).